This T cell receptor (beta chain) was found in a study of CD8+ T cells in alopecia areata. It was cDNA, reverse transcribed from extracted RNA, that served as the sequencing template. Measured with immunoSEQ multiplex PCR; TCRdb has only the in-frame clones, and not every one. The sample consists of a few thousand clones, 65% to 80% of them appearing once. J was trimmed by 0 bases and V by 1 base; bases with no gene match: 5. CDR3 length: 18 residues. Germline CDR1 LGHNT, CDR2 FRNRAP. Described treatment: oral pan-JAK inhibitor, 5-10 mg twice daily. Peripheral blood samples and lesional scalp punch biopsies were obtained from alopecia areata patients.

Material: skin, obtained at week 24, from a patient treated with tofacitinib. The source of this sequence is a human donor with alopecia areata. The chain combines TRBV12-5 with TRBJ2-6; the match to TRBD1 covers 8 bases. The CDR3 sequence: CASGLGTGWDSGANVLTF. In nucleotides, the CDR3 is TGTGCTAGTGGTTTGGGGACAGGGTGGGACTCTGGGGCCAACGTCCTGACTTTC. The full variable domain, its missing parts supplied by reference TRBV12-5 and TRBJ2-6, is DARVTQTPRHKVTEMGQEVTMRCQPILGHNTVFWYRQTMMQGLELLAYFRNRAPLDDSGMPKDRFSAEMPDATLATLKIQPSEPRDSAVYFCASGLGTGWDSGANVLTFGAGSRLTVL.